Each of the 13 T cell receptor beta chains below was sequenced from the same sample in a study of Ad26.COV2.S vaccination and SARS-CoV-2 variants. The data were produced by immunoSEQ multiplex PCR, yet TCRdb's version contains in-frame clones alone and is incomplete. The data hold 510,000 or so clones, with around 88% observed a single time. The treatment denotes: some 19 received Ad26.COV2.S at low or high dose, single or two shots; about five received placebo; per-sample allocation not given. All samples were drawn on day 63, counting from the first vaccine or placebo injection. The sample here was peripheral blood, taken in a trial of Ad26.COV2.S vaccine versus placebo. Receptor source: a person between 18 and 59 years old who received the Ad26.COV2.S COVID-19 vaccine or a placebo.

V gene TRBV7-8 combines with J gene TRBJ2-3, with 8 positions matching TRBD2. Germline V gene sequence: CDR1 SGHVS, CDR2 FQNEAQ. The CDR3 consists of 16 residues. J gave up 4 bases and V 1 base, and 7 bases lay outside the gene matches. CDR3 residues: CASSLVAGGGSDTQYF. CDR3 coding DNA: TGTGCCAGCAGCTTAGTGGCGGGAGGAGGGTCAGATACGCAGTATTTT.

In its sample, this clone was seen a few times. This chain uses TRBV27 with TRBJ2-2; D is possibly TRBD1 (6 bases). This CDR3 contains 15 residues. Germline CDR1 and CDR2: MNHEY and SMNVEV (reference sequence). Trimming took 5 bases from V and 3 from J, leaving 13 bases between them. CDR3 DNA: TGTGCCAGCAGTCCCCTGACAGGTTACACCGGGGAGCTGTTTTTT. As protein: CASSPLTGYTGELFF.

This clone was counted a few times. The CDR3 protein is CASSYRAGPEKLFF. As DNA, the CDR3 is TGTGCCAGCAGTTACCGGGCAGGGCCTGAAAAACTGTTTTTT. V usage is TRBV6-2 or TRBV6-3 and J usage is TRBJ1-4; D might be TRBD1 (5 bases). CDR3 size: 14 residues. CDR1 is MNHEY, CDR2 SVGEGT, per germline. Trimming stripped 2 bases from V and 7 bases from J, with 11 bases between.

This chain connects TRBV5-4 to TRBJ1-2, with D perhaps TRBD1 (5 bases). V was shortened by 1 base and J by 6 bases, with 16 bases between the two germline ends. The CDR3 has 15 residues. Germline V gene lookup returns CDR1 SGHNT and CDR2 YYREEE (reference sequence). CDR3: CASSLSGVPGDGYTF. In DNA, the CDR3 is TGTGCCAGCAGCTTGTCCGGGGTCCCGGGGGATGGCTACACCTTC.

The chain is built from TRBV9 and TRBJ2-1; D unclear. This CDR3 is built from 14 residues. Germline CDR1 and CDR2: SGDLS and YYNGEE. V was trimmed by 2 bases and J by 7 bases, leaving 13 bases between them. CDR3 in DNA: TGTGCCAGCAGCGTTGGGGATAGTGGTAATGAGCAGTTCTTC. It is translated as CASSVGDSGNEQFF.

A single count supports this clone. This chain joins TRBV27 and TRBJ2-1; D is perhaps TRBD1 (8 bases). V was cut by 5 bases and J by 6 bases, with 17 bases left in between. The CDR3 is made up of 15 amino acids. The germline V gene has CDR1 MNHEY and CDR2 SMNVEV (reference sequence). As DNA, the CDR3 is TGTGCCAGCAGTCAAATACAGGGGGGGTTCAATGAGCAGTTCTTC. Translation gives CASSQIQGGFNEQFF.

The chain has TRBV6-5 and TRBJ1-6; perhaps TRBD1 as D (6 bases). The CDR3 length is 13 residues. The germline V gene encodes CDR1 MNHEY and CDR2 SVGAGI. Trimming pared 6 bases from V and 7 bases from J, leaving 10 bases between. CDR3 loop: CASSQTGNSPLHF. DNA of the CDR3: TGTGCCAGCAGCCAAACAGGGAATTCACCCCTCCACTTT.

This chain joins TRBV24-1 and TRBJ2-1, with 10 bases that match TRBD2. The V and J ends lost 7 bases and 10 bases, in that order; junction bases with no gene match: 6. The CDR3 contains 13 residues. Germline V gives CDR1 KGHDR, CDR2 SFDVKD. In DNA, the CDR3 is TGTGCCACCAGCCTAGCGGGAGTCGGCGAGCAGTTCTTC. Encoded protein: CATSLAGVGEQFF.

The chain has TRBV19 and TRBJ2-3; maybe TRBD2 (5 bases). Deletions cut 6 bases from V and 2 bases from J, with 12 bases between. In germline, CDR1 is LNHDA, CDR2 SQIVND (reference sequence). This CDR3 has 14 residues. The DNA for the CDR3 is TGTGCCAGTAGGGCCGGACTGAACACAGATACGCAGTATTTT. Translated: CASRAGLNTDTQYF.

The V gene is TRBV6-5, the J gene TRBJ1-5; D gene ambiguous. The CDR3 is 13 residues long. The germline V and J ends were trimmed by 5 bases and 4 bases, with 9 bases remaining between them. Per the germline V gene, CDR1 is MNHEY and CDR2 is SVGAGI. The CDR3 spells CASSLTVNQPQHF. The CDR3 coding sequence is TGTGCCAGCAGTCTCACAGTAAATCAGCCCCAGCATTTT.

V usage is TRBV4-3 and J usage is TRBJ2-1; TRBD1 agrees at 10 bases. In germline, CDR1 is LGHNA, CDR2 YSLEER. Losses at the gene ends were 3 bases for V and 7 bases for J; bases not matched to a gene: 6. The CDR3 sequence is 15 residues long. The DNA for the CDR3 is TGCGCCAGCAGCCAGACCGGGACAGGGGATAATGAGCAGTTCTTC. This gives the protein CASSQTGTGDNEQFF.

This chain joins TRBV27 and TRBJ2-7, with 10 nucleotides matching TRBD1. The CDR3 contains 14 residues. J was trimmed by 5 bases and V by 3 bases; bases with no gene match: 4. Germline CDR1 is MNHEY and CDR2 is SMNVEV (reference sequence). CDR3 sequence: CASSLTGGGDEQYF. The CDR3 coding sequence is TGTGCCAGCAGTTTGACAGGGGGCGGCGACGAGCAGTACTTC.

The V and J genes are TRBV9 and TRBJ2-6, with D perhaps TRBD1 (6 bases). Germline V gene sequence: CDR1 SGDLS, CDR2 YYNGEE. The CDR3 runs to 15 residues. Trimming took off 4 bases at V and 2 bases at J, with 10 bases between the two ends. CDR3 in amino acids: CASSLQGAGANVLTF. DNA of the CDR3: TGTGCCAGCAGCTTACAGGGAGCTGGGGCCAACGTCCTGACTTTC.